These T cell receptor beta chains were read from a single sample in a study of Ad26.COV2.S vaccination and SARS-CoV-2 variants. Assay used: immunoSEQ multiplex PCR; TCRdb lists only in-frame clones, some missing. Of roughly 270,000 clones in the sample, around 87% were seen once. Sequenced here: peripheral blood, sampled in a trial of Ad26.COV2.S vaccine versus placebo. The receptor source for this set is a person between 18 and 65 years old who received the Ad26.COV2.S COVID-19 vaccine or a placebo. The CDR3 runs from the conserved cysteine through the conserved F or W. The D gene is left open where the match is weak. Expanded clones are given a class, and other clones once, few, many or no size at all.

v_gene,d_gene,abundance,j_gene,CDR3nt,CDR3aa
TRBV3-1/TRBV3-2,.,.,TRBJ1-5,TGTGCCAGCAGCCAATGGCCGGGTCAGCCCCAGCATTTT,CASSQWPGQPQHF
TRBV7-6,TRBD2,.,TRBJ2-2,TGTGCCAGCAGCTTGAGTTTTGATGGCGGAGGGACTAGCGGGAGCATCGGGGAGCTGTTTTTT,CASSLSFDGGGTSGSIGELFF
TRBV5-5,.,.,TRBJ2-3,TGTGCCAGCAGCGCCGGGATCGGCACAGATACGCAGTATTTT,CASSAGIGTDTQYF
TRBV7-9,TRBD2,.,TRBJ2-1,TGTGCCAGCACCCGGGGGGGGGTGAGCTCCTACAATGAGCAGTTCTTC,CASTRGGVSSYNEQFF
TRBV11-2,.,.,TRBJ1-1,TGTGCCAGCAGCTTCATCCAGGAAACTGAAGCTTTCTTT,CASSFIQETEAFF
TRBV6-5,.,.,TRBJ1-6,TGTGCCAGCAGACAGGTTTCTTGGAATTCACCCCTCCACTTT,CASRQVSWNSPLHF
TRBV5-6,.,.,TRBJ2-1,TGTGCCAGCAGCGCCCTTACTAGAGGGCCCTACAATGAGCAGTTCTTC,CASSALTRGPYNEQFF
TRBV27,.,.,TRBJ2-3,TGTGCCAGCGGACCACCCCCGCTGTGGAGCACAGATACGCAGTATTTT,CASGPPPLWSTDTQYF
TRBV6-2/TRBV6-3,TRBD1,.,TRBJ2-5,TGTGCCAGCAGCCAAATGGGACAGGGAAGGGAGACCCAGTACTTC,CASSQMGQGRETQYF
TRBV19,TRBD1,.,TRBJ2-5,TGTGCCAGTAGTCTCGGACAGGGCCTCAGGGAGACCCAGTACTTC,CASSLGQGLRETQYF
TRBV5-4,.,.,TRBJ1-1,TGTGCCAGCAGCTCTCAGGGGAGAACTGAAGCTTTCTTT,CASSSQGRTEAFF
TRBV5-6,.,.,TRBJ2-7,TGTGCCAGCAGCTTGGACAGAGGCTACGAGCAGTACTTC,CASSLDRGYEQYF
TRBV4-2,TRBD1,.,TRBJ1-5,TGTGCCAGCAGCCTGATCCAGGACAGGGAACAGCCCCAGCATTTT,CASSLIQDREQPQHF
TRBV4-3,.,.,TRBJ1-5,TGCGCCAGCAGCCCAGGACGGATCAATCAGCCCCAGCATTTT,CASSPGRINQPQHF
TRBV4-1,TRBD2,once,TRBJ2-3,TGCGCCAGCAGCCAAGACGGGGGGGGCACAGATACGCAGTATTTT,CASSQDGGGTDTQYF
TRBV7-6,TRBD1,.,TRBJ2-1,TGTGCCAGCAGCTTAGCGCGTCTGACAGGGGGCCTACCGAAAGCCTACAATGAGCAGTTCTTC,CASSLARLTGGLPKAYNEQFF
TRBV29-1,.,.,TRBJ1-2,TGCAGCGTCTCAAAGCTATACGACCGTGATGGGGGCTACACCTTC,CSVSKLYDRDGGYTF
TRBV7-8,TRBD1,.,TRBJ2-2,TGTGCCAGCACTTCAGGACAGGGGAACACCGGGGAGCTGTTTTTT,CASTSGQGNTGELFF
TRBV5-5,TRBD1,.,TRBJ1-2,TGTGCCAGCAGCTTAGCGACAGGGAACTATGGCTACACCTTC,CASSLATGNYGYTF
TRBV3-1/TRBV3-2,.,once,TRBJ1-2,TGTGCCAGCAGCCCGAAGGGAGGGAACTATGGCTACACCTTC,CASSPKGGNYGYTF
TRBV20-1,.,once,TRBJ1-1,TGCAGTGCTTCAGTTAACACTGAAGCTTTCTTT,CSASVNTEAFF